The 25 T cell receptor beta chains given below trace back to one sample, sequenced in a study of CD8 T cells in ankylosing spondylitis. TCRdb itself ran the 5' RACE reads through MiXCR, one entry per CDR3 protein. The table lists 250,000 or so distinct CDR3 sequences, approximately 11% of them singletons. Sequencing was done on a sample of blood, either unsorted or a sorted T cell fraction (not recorded which). Receptors were obtained from a male donor with ankylosing spondylitis or in good health (not recorded which).

This clonotype was observed at least ten times. The chain uses TRBV10-3 and TRBJ2-7, with D unresolved. This CDR3 comprises 12 residues. V was shortened by 3 bases and J by 0 bases, with 3 bases between the two germline ends. Per the germline V gene, CDR1 is ENHRY and CDR2 is SYGVKD. The CDR3 reads CAISDASYEQYF. In DNA form, the CDR3 reads TGTGCCATCAGTGACGCCTCCTACGAGCAGTACTTC.

This clonotype was recorded at least ten times. The chain carries TRBV11-2 and TRBJ2-1, with TRBD1 as a possible D gene (5 bases). The germline CDR1 and CDR2 sequences are SGHAT and FQNNGV. The CDR3 has 13 residues. The V end lost 3 bases, the J end lost 6 bases, and 9 bases lay between the germline ends. CDR3 protein: CASSLQDINEQFF. CDR3 nucleotide sequence: TGTGCCAGCAGCTTGCAGGACATCAATGAGCAGTTCTTC. Filled out from reference TRBV11-2 and TRBJ2-1, the complete variable domain reads EAGVAQSPRYKIIEKRQSVAFWCNPISGHATLYWYQQILGQGPKLLIQFQNNGVVDDSQLPKDRFSAERLKGVDSTLKIQPAKLEDSAVYLCASSLQDINEQFFGPGTRLTVL.

In its sample, this clonotype was seen many times. The chain uses TRBV20-1 and TRBJ1-2, with D tentatively TRBD1 (6 bases). CDR3 length: 12 amino acids. V was trimmed by 5 bases and J by 7 bases, leaving 14 bases between them. Germline values: CDR1 DFQATT, CDR2 SNEGSKA (reference sequence). The CDR3 DNA sequence: TGCAGTGCTCCCAGGGACAATTCTGGCTACACCTTC. Its protein product is CSAPRDNSGYTF.

This clonotype was counted ten times or more. V and J are TRBV6-1 and TRBJ2-7; 13 bases are a match to TRBD2. V was pared by 6 bases and J by 0 bases, with 5 bases of the junction left unmatched. The germline V gene has CDR1 MNHNS and CDR2 SASEGT. The CDR3 consists of 16 residues. CDR3 protein: CASSRGLAGDSYEQYF. Written as DNA, the CDR3 is TGTGCCAGCAGCCGAGGACTAGCGGGAGACTCCTACGAGCAGTACTTC.

The sample holds many counts of this clonotype. The CDR3: CASSSRHAGDQETQYF. The CDR3 DNA is TGCGCCAGCAGCTCTCGACATGCGGGAGATCAAGAGACCCAGTACTTC. V and J are TRBV5-1 and TRBJ2-5, with 7 bases fitting TRBD2. Trimming took 3 bases from V and 2 from J; bases not matched to a gene: 10. Germline V CDR1 and CDR2: SGHRS, YFSETQ. The length of the CDR3 is 16 residues.

At least ten counts were recorded for this clonotype. J is TRBJ1-4 and V is TRBV6-5, with a tentative D call TRBD1 (5 bases). The ends were cut back, 2 bases at V and 3 bases at J, with 13 bases in the middle. The germline gives CDR1 MNHEY, CDR2 SVGAGI. The CDR3 has 16 amino acids. CDR3 in DNA: TGTGCCAGCAGTTACCTTCAGGCGACAGCTAATGAAAAACTGTTTTTT. Translated: CASSYLQATANEKLFF.

In regard to this clonotype: A read error may be the cause here, since a much bigger clone is one base away. This sequence joins TRBV4-2 and TRBJ2-1; 9 bases fit TRBD2. There are 14 residues in the CDR3. Looked up from germline, CDR1 is LGHNA and CDR2 is YNFKEQ. Here the CDR3 reads CASRAAGGRNAQFF. The DNA of the CDR3 is TGTGCCAGCAGGGCGGCGGGGGGGCGCAATGCGCAGTTCTTC.

This clonotype appeared a few times. This sequence joins TRBV2 and TRBJ1-2; D possibly corresponds to TRBD1 (6 bases). Deletions cut 8 bases from V and 4 bases from J, with 20 bases between. The germline CDR1 and CDR2 sequences are SNHLY and FYNNEI. This CDR3 is 15 amino acids long. The CDR3 loop is CASGWGAGTSYGYTF. In nucleotides, the CDR3 is TGTGCCAGCGGATGGGGGGCAGGGACCTCCTATGGCTACACCTTC. Full variable domain (rest looked up from reference TRBV2 and TRBJ1-2): EPEVTQTPSHQVTQMGQEVILRCVPISNHLYFYWYRQILGQKVEFLVSFYNNEISEKSEIFDDQFSVERPDGSNFTLKIRSTKLEDSAMYFCASGWGAGTSYGYTFGSGTRLTVV.

This clonotype has more than one count but fewer than ten. The gene calls are TRBV29-1 and TRBJ1-2; no reliable D call. V was pared by 6 bases and J by 6 bases, with 14 bases between. The CDR3 extends over 12 amino acids. The germline CDR1 and CDR2 sequences are SQVTM and ANQGSEA. The CDR3 reads CSVAGQSNGYTF. The CDR3 DNA sequence: TGCAGCGTGGCCGGGCAGTCGAATGGCTACACCTTC. Full variable domain (remainder filled in from reference TRBV29-1 and TRBJ1-2): SAVISQKPSRDICQRGTSLTIQCQVDSQVTMMFWYRQQPGQSLTLIATANQGSEATYESGFVIDKFPISRPNLTFSTLTVSNMSPEDSSIYLCSVAGQSNGYTFGSGTRLTVV.

At least ten counts were recorded for this clonotype. The chain joins TRBV20-1 to TRBJ2-2; D gene unclear. This CDR3 has 15 amino acids. V shed 8 bases and J shed 1 base, with 17 bases lying between them. The V gene's germline CDR1 is DFQATT and CDR2 SNEGSKA (reference sequence). CDR3 DNA: TGCAGTTCATCCCCCCCGGCTCTGAACACCGGGGAGCTGTTTTTT. Protein sequence: CSSSPPALNTGELFF.

This clonotype came up a few times. The rearrangement links TRBV29-1 to TRBJ1-1; the D gene is possibly TRBD1 (5 bases). Germline CDR1 is SQVTM and CDR2 is ANQGSEA. Trimming shortened V by 4 bases and J by 3 bases, and 12 bases separated the two germline ends. The CDR3 runs 13 residues. In DNA, the CDR3 is TGCAGCGTTGTGCAGGGCGACTACACTGAAGCTTTCTTT. This gives the protein CSVVQGDYTEAFF.

This clonotype was picked up many times. The V and J genes are TRBV9 and TRBJ2-2, with 9 bases that match TRBD2. Germline CDR1 SGDLS, CDR2 YYNGEE. Unmatched junction bases numbered 2, after V lost 2 bases and J lost 3 bases. This CDR3 spans 15 amino acids. The chain's CDR3 is CASSVTSGYTGELFF. CDR3 coding DNA: TGTGCCAGCAGCGTTACTAGCGGGTACACCGGGGAGCTGTTTTTT.

A note on this clonotype: A read error may explain this, as a much larger clone is one base away. The rearrangement links TRBV3-1 to TRBJ1-2; TRBD1 might be the D (5 bases). The CDR3 runs to 11 residues. Germline CDR1 is LGHDT and CDR2 is YNNKEL (reference sequence). V lost 4 bases and J lost 10, with 10 bases in between. CDR3 DNA: TGTGCCAGCAGCCCGGGACGTGACTACACCTTC. Translation gives CASSPGRDYTF.

This clonotype was found a few times. The chain carries TRBV7-9 and TRBJ2-1; D gene ambiguous. Per the germline V gene, CDR1 is SEHNR and CDR2 is FQNEAQ (reference sequence). The V gene lost 5 bases and the J gene lost 4 bases, with 18 bases spanning the gap. This CDR3 comprises 16 residues. CDR3 region: CASSPEVYSGYNEQFF. The CDR3 nucleotides are TGTGCCAGCAGCCCCGAGGTTTACTCAGGTTACAATGAGCAGTTCTTC.

This clonotype was counted many times. The chain couples TRBV12-3 or TRBV12-4 to TRBJ2-3, with 8 bases lining up with TRBD2. V shed 6 bases and J 0 bases; nucleotides not matched to a gene: 5. This CDR3 is 15 amino acids long. CDR3 loop: CASRGLVLSTDTQYF. CDR3 sequence (DNA): TGTGCCAGCAGGGGACTAGTCCTTAGCACAGATACGCAGTATTTT.

This clonotype was picked up many times. In DNA form, the CDR3 reads TGTGCCAGTGCGGGAGCCGAAGGAGGTGGCAATCAGCCCCAGCATTTT. Translated, it gives CASAGAEGGGNQPQHF. The chain carries TRBV28 and TRBJ1-5; no reliable D call. CDR1 is MDHEN, CDR2 SYDVKM, per germline. V was pared by 9 bases and J by 2 bases, with 20 bases between. The CDR3 extends over 16 amino acids.

This clonotype was recorded many times. The J gene is TRBJ2-3, the V gene TRBV11-2, with D tentatively TRBD2 (7 bases). The CDR3 consists of 14 residues. CDR1 SGHAT and CDR2 FQNNGV come from the germline V gene. V was cut by 4 bases and J by 12 bases, with 20 bases left in between. The CDR3 loop reads CASSWEYLGGVQYF. In DNA form, the CDR3 reads TGTGCCAGCAGCTGGGAGTATCTAGGGGGGGTTCAGTATTTT.

At least ten counts were recorded for this clonotype. This chain's CDR3 is CASSSSRAPGGANVLTF. The CDR3 coding sequence is TGCGCCAGCAGTTCGTCCAGGGCTCCGGGTGGGGCCAACGTCCTGACTTTC. This sequence joins TRBV5-1 and TRBJ2-6; weak D call: TRBD1 (5 bases). CDR1 is SGHRS and CDR2 is YFSETQ in the germline V gene. The CDR3 has 17 residues. Trimming left V 5 bases short and J 3 bases short, with 18 bases between.

This chain's CDR3 is CAIRATQGRITDTQYF. CDR3 sequence (DNA): TGTGCCATCAGAGCCACACAGGGGCGGATAACAGATACGCAGTATTTT. The chain links TRBV10-3 to TRBJ2-3, with 7 bases lining up with TRBD1. CDR1 ENHRY and CDR2 SYGVKD come from the germline V gene. With V trimmed by 6 bases and J by 3 bases, 12 bases remained unmatched. This CDR3 comprises 16 residues.

The sample holds many counts of this clonotype. The V call is TRBV6-5, the J call TRBJ2-5, with 8 bases fitting TRBD2. This CDR3 has 13 amino acids. The germline CDR1 and CDR2 sequences are MNHEY and SVGAGI. V shed 4 bases and J 7 bases; nucleotides not matched to a gene: 5. CDR3 protein: CASSLAGLGTQYF. For the CDR3, the DNA is TGTGCCAGCAGTTTAGCGGGACTGGGGACCCAGTACTTC.

The rearrangement links TRBV5-1 to TRBJ2-7; TRBD1 aligns across 11 bases. The CDR3 is made up of 15 amino acids. Trimming removed 3 bases from V and 3 bases from J; junction bases left unmatched: 5. CDR1 and CDR2 (germline): SGHRS, YFSETQ. The CDR3 region has the DNA TGCGCCAGCAGCTGGGGGACAGGGGGACACTACGAGCAGTACTTC. It is translated as CASSWGTGGHYEQYF.

The V call is TRBV12-3 or TRBV12-4, the J call TRBJ2-2, with 12 bases lining up with TRBD2. This CDR3 comprises 16 residues. Germline trimming cut 3 bases from V and 2 bases from J; bases unmatched to any gene: 1. Here the CDR3 DNA reads TGTGCCAGCAGTTTTGGACTAGCGGGAAACACCGGGGAGCTGTTTTTT. Its protein is CASSFGLAGNTGELFF.

This clonotype was counted at least ten times. V gene TRBV5-1 combines with J gene TRBJ1-5; TRBD1 agrees at 10 bases. The CDR3 covers 16 residues. Looked up from germline, CDR1 is SGHRS and CDR2 is YFSETQ. V trimming: 5 bases; J trimming: 6 bases; junction bases outside the gene matches: 11. The CDR3: CASRHWGTGVGQPQHF. DNA of the CDR3: TGCGCCAGCAGACACTGGGGGACAGGGGTAGGTCAGCCCCAGCATTTT.

This clonotype occurred many times. The chain is built from TRBV21-1 and TRBJ1-1. TRBV21-1 corresponds to a pseudogene. CDR3 size: 12 residues. The chain's CDR3 is CASSPQPGEAFF. The CDR3, as DNA: TGTGCCAGCAGCCCGCAGCCCGGTGAAGCTTTCTTT.

The table lists this clonotype with many counts. V is TRBV27 and J is TRBJ1-1; D ambiguous. CDR1 and CDR2 (germline): MNHEY, SMNVEV (reference sequence). This CDR3 comprises 13 residues. Trimming stripped 2 bases from V and 5 bases from J, with 9 bases between. CDR3 coding DNA: TGTGCCAGCAGTTTAAAGAGCAGGACTGAAGCTTTCTTT. Amino acid sequence: CASSLKSRTEAFF.